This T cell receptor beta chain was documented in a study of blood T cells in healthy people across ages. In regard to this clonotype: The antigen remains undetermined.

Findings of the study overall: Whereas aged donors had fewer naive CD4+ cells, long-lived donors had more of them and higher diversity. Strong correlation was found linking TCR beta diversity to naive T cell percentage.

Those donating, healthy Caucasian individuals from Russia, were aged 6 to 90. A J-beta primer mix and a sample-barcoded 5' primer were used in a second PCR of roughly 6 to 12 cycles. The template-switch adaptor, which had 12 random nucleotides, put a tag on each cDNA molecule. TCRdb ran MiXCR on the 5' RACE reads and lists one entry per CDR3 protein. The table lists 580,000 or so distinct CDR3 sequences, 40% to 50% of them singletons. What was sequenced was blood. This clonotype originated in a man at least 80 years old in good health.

The chain's CDR3 is CASSLDSGSRYNEQFF. The CDR3 nucleotides are TGTGCCAGCAGCTTGGATAGCGGGAGTCGGTACAATGAGCAGTTCTTC. The gene calls are TRBV7-2 and TRBJ2-1; TRBD2 matches at 9 bases. V was pared by 3 bases and J by 4 bases, with 7 bases of the junction left unmatched. This CDR3 is built from 16 residues. CDR1 is SGHTA, CDR2 FQGNSA, per germline.